This TCR beta chain appears in the sequencing data of a study of T cells in Graves' hyperthyroidism and ophthalmopathy. These patients, aged 18 to 65, had recently diagnosed hyperthyroidism lasting under 2 months. Researchers amplified the TCR beta CDR3 regions from RNA transcripts. RT-PCR in the first round (using the HTBI primer set) targeted the TCR CDR3. TCRdb re-analysed the multiplex PCR reads in MiXCR, keeping a single row per CDR3 protein. The table includes more than 600,000 distinct CDR3 sequences, about 16% detected once. This clonotype was detected only a few times. The CDR3 contains 14 residues. Trimming took off 4 bases at V and 2 bases at J, with 8 bases between the two ends. The germline V gene has CDR1 MNHNS and CDR2 SASEGT.

This receptor was identified in a man between 18 and 29 years old with Graves' hyperthyroidism. Sequenced: blood. V usage is TRBV6-1 and J usage is TRBJ1-4; D is ambiguous. Here the CDR3 DNA reads TGTGCCAGCAGTGCACAGAGCACTAATGAAAAACTGTTTTTT. It encodes CASSAQSTNEKLFF.